This T cell receptor (beta chain) was obtained from a study of blood T cells in healthy people across ages. V shed 3 bases and J shed 3 bases, with 6 bases lying between them. The germline V gene encodes CDR1 MGHRA and CDR2 YSYEKL. The CDR3 is 12 amino acids. A second PCR, run for about 6 to 11 cycles, used a sample-barcoded 5' primer plus a J-beta primer mix. In TCRdb, the 5' RACE reads were re-called with MiXCR into one record per CDR3 protein. The table has 1.2 million to 1.5 million distinct CDR3 sequences, around 39% seen once. The clonotype was recovered from a woman between 18 and 29 years old in good health. Sequenced input: blood. This rearrangement joins TRBV4-1 to TRBJ2-7; no firm D call. CDR3 sequence (DNA): TGCGCCAGCAGCCACTCAGGCTACGAGCAGTACTTC. This encodes CASSHSGYEQYF.